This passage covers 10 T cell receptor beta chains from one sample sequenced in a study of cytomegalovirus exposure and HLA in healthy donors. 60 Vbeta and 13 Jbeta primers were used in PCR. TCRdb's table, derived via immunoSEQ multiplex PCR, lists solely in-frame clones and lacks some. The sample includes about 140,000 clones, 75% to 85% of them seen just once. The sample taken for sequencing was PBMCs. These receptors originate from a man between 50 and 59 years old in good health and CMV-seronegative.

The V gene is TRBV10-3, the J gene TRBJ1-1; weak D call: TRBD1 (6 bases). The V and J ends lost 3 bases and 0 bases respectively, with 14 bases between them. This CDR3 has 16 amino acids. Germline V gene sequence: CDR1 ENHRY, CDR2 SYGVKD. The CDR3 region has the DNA TGTGCCATCAGTGAACCTTTCCAGGGGATGAACACTGAAGCTTTCTTT. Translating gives CAISEPFQGMNTEAFF.

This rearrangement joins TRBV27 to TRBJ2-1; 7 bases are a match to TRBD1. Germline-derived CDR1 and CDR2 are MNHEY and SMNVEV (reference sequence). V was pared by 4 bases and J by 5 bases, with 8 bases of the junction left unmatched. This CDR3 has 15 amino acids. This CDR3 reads CASSWVRGFDNEQFF. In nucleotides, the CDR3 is TGTGCCAGCAGTTGGGTCAGGGGGTTCGACAATGAGCAGTTCTTC.

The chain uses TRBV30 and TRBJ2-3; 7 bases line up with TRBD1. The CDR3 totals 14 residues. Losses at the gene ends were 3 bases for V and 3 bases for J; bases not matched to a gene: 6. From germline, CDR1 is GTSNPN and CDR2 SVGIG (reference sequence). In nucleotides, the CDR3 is TGTGCCTGGAGCACCGAGACAGGGACAGATACGCAGTATTTT. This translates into CAWSTETGTDTQYF.

CDR3 in amino acids: CASSLLTSGGVAQYF. In DNA form, the CDR3 reads TGTGCCAGCAGCTTATTGACTAGCGGGGGGGTCGCCCAGTACTTC. The chain combines TRBV7-8 with TRBJ2-5; 14 bases line up with TRBD2. The length of the CDR3 is 15 residues. From germline, CDR1 is SGHVS and CDR2 FQNEAQ. Trimming took 2 bases from V and 9 from J; bases not matched to a gene: 5.

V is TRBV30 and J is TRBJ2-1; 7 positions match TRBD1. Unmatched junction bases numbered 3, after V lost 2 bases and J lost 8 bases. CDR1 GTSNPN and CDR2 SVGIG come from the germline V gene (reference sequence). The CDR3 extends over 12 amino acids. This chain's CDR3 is CAWSRQGYEQFF. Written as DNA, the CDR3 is TGTGCCTGGAGTCGACAGGGCTATGAGCAGTTCTTC.

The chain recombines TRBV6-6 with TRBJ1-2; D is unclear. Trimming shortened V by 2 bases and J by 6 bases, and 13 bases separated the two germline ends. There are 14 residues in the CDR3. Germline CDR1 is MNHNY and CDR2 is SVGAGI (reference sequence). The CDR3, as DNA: TGTGCCAGCAGTTACGAGAGGGTTTGGGATGGCTACACCTTC. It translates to CASSYERVWDGYTF.

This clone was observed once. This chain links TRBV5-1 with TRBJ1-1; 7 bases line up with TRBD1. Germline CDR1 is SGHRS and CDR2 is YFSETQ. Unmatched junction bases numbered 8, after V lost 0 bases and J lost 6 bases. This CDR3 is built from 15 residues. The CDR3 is CASSLARGELSEAFF. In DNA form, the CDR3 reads TGCGCCAGCAGCTTGGCCAGGGGGGAATTGTCTGAAGCTTTCTTT.

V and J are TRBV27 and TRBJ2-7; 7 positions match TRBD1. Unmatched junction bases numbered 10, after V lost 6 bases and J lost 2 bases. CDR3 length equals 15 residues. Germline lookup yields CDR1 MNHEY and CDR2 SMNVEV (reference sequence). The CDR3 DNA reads TGTGCCAGCAGGACGACCCCGGGACAGACCTACGAGCAGTACTTC. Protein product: CASRTTPGQTYEQYF.

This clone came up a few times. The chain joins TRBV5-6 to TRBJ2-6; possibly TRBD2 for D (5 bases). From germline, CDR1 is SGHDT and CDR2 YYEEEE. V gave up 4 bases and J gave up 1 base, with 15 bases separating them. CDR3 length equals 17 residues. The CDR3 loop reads CASSATGLPSGANVLTF. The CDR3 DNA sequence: TGTGCCAGCAGCGCCACGGGGTTACCGTCTGGGGCCAACGTCCTGACTTTC.

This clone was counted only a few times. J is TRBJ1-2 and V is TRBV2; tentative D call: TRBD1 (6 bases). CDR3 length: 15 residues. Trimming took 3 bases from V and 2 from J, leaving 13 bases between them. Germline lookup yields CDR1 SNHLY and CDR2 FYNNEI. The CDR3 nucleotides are TGTGCCAGCAGTGATCAGGGGATTCTAAACTATGGCTACACCTTC. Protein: CASSDQGILNYGYTF.